The 17 T cell receptor beta chains listed next were all sequenced from one sample in a study of blood T cell repertoires in acute mononucleosis. As for time point: acute infectious mononucleosis, at clinical presentation within 2 weeks of symptom onset (visit 1). Sequenced by immunoSEQ multiplex PCR; TCRdb stores in-frame clones only, minus some. The repertoire has roughly 2,000 clones, about 32% of them found once; the top ten carry roughly two thirds. The starting material was EBV YVL epitope tetramer+ CD8+ T cells sorted from PBMCs, obtained during acute infectious mononucleosis. Described subset: CD8 T cells binding a tetramer with EBV BRLF1 109-117 peptide (YVL-BR). These receptors were taken from a man younger than 35 with infectious mononucleosis caused by EBV.

This clone occurred a few times. A far larger clone lies a single base away; this is likely a read error. In the same sample, other DNA sequences code for this CDR3. The chain employs TRBV27 and TRBJ2-5; maybe TRBD2 (6 bases). CDR3 length equals 16 residues. From germline, CDR1 is MNHEY and CDR2 SMNVEV (reference sequence). The V and J ends lost 1 base and 5 bases respectively, with 17 bases between them. The CDR3 nucleotides are TGTGCCAGCAGTTTATTTGTCGGGAGCGGCGAGGAGACCCAGTACTTC. This codes for CASSLFVGSGEETQYF.

The chain employs TRBV6-5 and TRBJ2-2; 7 bases agree with TRBD2. This CDR3 region has 15 residues. J gave up 7 bases and V 6 bases, and 11 bases lay outside the gene matches. Germline V lookup: CDR1 MNHEY, CDR2 SVGAGI. CDR3 loop: CASRRLAPIYGELFF. CDR3 DNA sequence: TGTGCCAGCAGGCGACTAGCCCCAATATACGGGGAGCTGTTTTTT.

Comment on this clone: Sequence at one end of the junction differs from germline and may be a read error. The rearrangement joins TRBV11-2 to TRBJ2-6; D not certain. The CDR3 has 15 residues. The germline V gene encodes CDR1 SGHAT and CDR2 FQNNGV. The CDR3 loop reads CASSKLRTSNKVGPF. The DNA of the CDR3 is TGTGCCAGCAGCAAGTTGAGAACAAGCAACAAAGTCGGGCCTTTC.

This clone turned up a few times. This likely stems from a read error, as it lies one base from a far larger clone. The V and J genes are TRBV28 and TRBJ2-7; no clear D. The ends were cut back, 6 bases at V and 7 bases at J, with 13 bases in the middle. CDR3 length: 12 residues. Germline assignment: CDR1 MDHEN and CDR2 SYDVKM. CDR3 residues: CASSLFSNEQYF. The CDR3 nucleotides read TGTGCCAGCAGCCTATTTTCCAATGAGCAGTACTTC.

By frequency in the sample, this clone is large (0.1 to 1%). Other DNA sequences from this sample encode an identical CDR3 as well. This sequence joins TRBV27 and TRBJ2-3; 8 nucleotides match TRBD2. V trimming: 4 bases; J trimming: 2 bases; junction bases outside the gene matches: 11. There are 17 residues in the CDR3. Germline assignment: CDR1 MNHEY and CDR2 SMNVEV (reference sequence). The CDR3 coding sequence is TGTGCCAGCAGTTCATCGACTAGCGAGGCCTTCACAGATACGCAGTATTTT. Translated: CASSSSTSEAFTDTQYF.

This clone was observed many times. The rearrangement links TRBV28 to TRBJ2-7, with 9 bases identical to TRBD1. With 3 bases clipped from V and 4 bases from J, the junction kept 7 bases outside the gene matches. From germline, CDR1 is MDHEN and CDR2 SYDVKM. This CDR3 comprises 15 residues. CDR3 nucleotide sequence: TGTGCCAGCAGTTTCCGGCCACAGGGGGCTTACGAGCAGTACTTC. This translates into CASSFRPQGAYEQYF. The variable domain in full, with the rest retrieved from reference TRBV28 and TRBJ2-7, is DVKVTQSSRYLVKRTGEKVFLECVQDMDHENMFWYRQDPGLGLRLIYFSYDVKMKEKGDIPEGYSVSREKKERFSLILESASTNQTSMYLCASSFRPQGAYEQYFGPGTRLTVT.

This clone turned up a few times. This sample also contains other DNA sequences that code for the same CDR3. V gene TRBV19 combines with J gene TRBJ2-3, with 8 bases identical to TRBD2. CDR1 and CDR2 from the germline V gene are LNHDA and SQIVND (reference sequence). CDR3 length equals 14 residues. The V segment lost 6 bases and the J segment 6 bases; nucleotides outside the gene matches: 8. The CDR3 DNA reads TGTGCCAGTAGAACAGCGGGGGACTCTGATACGCAGTATTTT. It yields the protein CASRTAGDSDTQYF.

CDR3: CASRSLAGNSDTQYF. CDR3 DNA sequence: TGTGCCAGCAGATCTCTAGCGGGAAACTCTGATACGCAGTATTTT. The rearrangement joins TRBV28 to TRBJ2-3; 9 bases agree with TRBD2. The CDR3 spans 15 residues. The germline V gene has CDR1 MDHEN and CDR2 SYDVKM. With V trimmed by 6 bases and J by 6 bases, 10 bases remained unmatched.

This clone was recorded many times. The chain employs TRBV11-1 and TRBJ2-1, with 9 bases lining up with TRBD2. Germline CDR1 is SGHAT and CDR2 is FQDESV (reference sequence). Germline trimming cut 2 bases from V and 6 bases from J; bases unmatched to any gene: 8. CDR3 length: 16 amino acids. CDR3 nucleotides: TGTGCCAGCAGCTTAAACCTAGCGGGATCTGCCAATGAGCAGTTCTTC. Translation: CASSLNLAGSANEQFF.

The J gene is TRBJ2-5, the V gene TRBV5-6; 8 nucleotides align to TRBD1. V lost 5 bases and J lost 5; bases outside the gene matches: 11. CDR1 and CDR2 (germline): SGHDT, YYEEEE. The CDR3 spans 15 residues. CDR3 sequence (DNA): TGTGCCAGCAGTTACCTGACAGGGGCCGGGGAGACCCAGTACTTC. This sequence encodes CASSYLTGAGETQYF. Variable domain in full (rest from reference TRBV5-6 and TRBJ2-5): DAGVTQSPTHLIKTRGQQVTLRCSPKSGHDTVSWYQQALGQGPQFIFQYYEEEERQRGNFPDRFSGHQFPNYSSELNVNALLLGDSALYLCASSYLTGAGETQYFGPGTRLLVL.

By share of the sample, this clone is large. The V call is TRBV10-3, the J call TRBJ2-7, with D tentatively TRBD1 or TRBD2 (5 bases each). CDR3 length: 14 amino acids. Germline V gene lookup returns CDR1 ENHRY and CDR2 SYGVKD. V was trimmed by 6 bases and J by 0 bases, leaving 12 bases between them. The CDR3 DNA sequence: TGTGCCATCAGGGGGGACGACACCTCCTACGAGCAGTACTTC. It codes for CAIRGDDTSYEQYF.

This clone was observed a few times. This chain links TRBV27 with TRBJ1-5; D not resolved. The V gene's germline CDR1 is MNHEY and CDR2 SMNVEV (reference sequence). V lost 6 bases and J lost 12, with 18 bases in between. The length of the CDR3 is 13 residues. CDR3 residues: CASSGSGSWRQHF. Here the CDR3 DNA reads TGTGCCAGCAGCGGGTCAGGATCGTGGCGCCAGCATTTT.

About this clone: The same CDR3 also results from other DNA sequences found in this sample. The genes are TRBV29-1 and TRBJ2-1; TRBD2 matches at 11 bases. Germline trimming cut 6 bases from V and 6 bases from J; bases unmatched to any gene: 16. CDR1 SQVTM and CDR2 ANQGSEA come from the germline V gene. This CDR3 contains 17 residues. CDR3 residues: CSVGGTSGRGVINEQFF. The CDR3 nucleotides are TGCAGCGTAGGAGGGACTAGCGGAAGGGGGGTAATCAATGAGCAGTTCTTC.

This clone was found a few times. V and J are TRBV25-1 and TRBJ2-5, with D perhaps TRBD1 (5 bases). Between the trimmed V and J ends, which lost 5 bases and 5 bases, there was a span of 9 bases. CDR3 length: 12 amino acids. Germline CDR1 MGHDK, CDR2 SYGVNS. CDR3 coding DNA: TGTGCCAGCAGTATGACAGTGGAGACCCAGTACTTC. Translating it yields CASSMTVETQYF.

This clone has only a few counts. The V gene is TRBV27, the J gene TRBJ2-3, with D perhaps given as TRBD1 or TRBD2 (7 bases each). V lost 5 bases and J lost 2, with 26 bases in between. This CDR3 is 19 amino acids long. Looked up from germline, CDR1 is MNHEY and CDR2 is SMNVEV (reference sequence). The CDR3 sequence: CASSDWTGRGLDNTDTQYF. As DNA, the CDR3 is TGTGCCAGCAGTGATTGGACAGGAAGAGGACTAGACAACACAGATACGCAGTATTTT.

With regard to this clone: One junction end does not reproduce the germline sequence, and a read error may be involved. This chain links TRBV5-3 with TRBJ2-6; D is unresolved. TRBV5-3 is designated an ORF whose function remains uncertain. The CDR3 is 13 residues long. The CDR3 sequence is CASSSTGANVLTF. CDR3 DNA sequence: TGTGCCAGCAGCTCCACCGGGGCCAACGTCCTGACTTTC.

The chain carries TRBV29-1 and TRBJ2-1; 16 bases agree with TRBD2. Germline V gives CDR1 SQVTM, CDR2 ANQGSEA. The CDR3 consists of 21 residues. V shed 6 bases and J 1 base; nucleotides not matched to a gene: 18. The CDR3 DNA reads TGCAGCGTAGGAGGGACAGGGTCCGGGACTAGCGGGAGGGATTCCTACAATGAGCAGTTCTTC. Translating it yields CSVGGTGSGTSGRDSYNEQFF.